One sample yielded the 26 T cell receptor beta chains listed below, sequenced in a study of cytomegalovirus exposure and HLA in healthy donors. In the PCR, 60 Vbeta and 13 Jbeta primers were used. The protocol was immunoSEQ multiplex PCR, while the TCRdb copy is restricted to in-frame clones and leaves out a portion. The table has approximately 95,000 clones, around 72% seen once. Sequenced sample: PBMCs. The receptors were sampled from a man younger than 35 in good health and CMV-seropositive.

The chain is built from TRBV5-1 and TRBJ1-2; TRBD1 aligns across 9 bases. The CDR3 sequence is 14 residues long. Trimming at V came to 5 bases and at J to 6 bases, leaving 8 bases not matched to a gene. Germline V gives CDR1 SGHRS, CDR2 YFSETQ. Here the CDR3 reads CASSLEGQGNGYTF. Written as DNA, the CDR3 is TGCGCCAGCAGTCTTGAAGGACAGGGGAATGGCTACACCTTC.

A word on this clone: Sequence at one end of the junction differs from germline and may be a read error. The chain combines TRBV5-1 with TRBJ2-7, with 9 nucleotides matching TRBD1. The length of the CDR3 is 16 residues. Per germline, CDR1 SGHRS and CDR2 YFSETQ. In nucleotides, the CDR3 is TGCGCCAGCAGCTTTATCGGGACAGGGCCTCACTACGGGCAGTACTTC. It encodes CASSFIGTGPHYGQYF.

The chain employs TRBV9 and TRBJ1-1, with TRBD1 matching over 11 bases. CDR1 is SGDLS, CDR2 YYNGEE, per germline. The CDR3 has 16 amino acids. V lost 7 bases to trimming and J lost 6 bases; unmatched junction nucleotides: 14. The CDR3 spells CASGGQGEPSIPEAFF. CDR3 DNA sequence: TGTGCCAGCGGGGGACAGGGGGAACCGTCTATCCCTGAAGCTTTCTTT.

The sample holds a few counts of this clone. The chain has TRBV5-1 and TRBJ1-6; 11 bases are shared with TRBD1. Looked up from germline, CDR1 is SGHRS and CDR2 is YFSETQ. V lost 4 bases to trimming and J lost 5 bases; unmatched junction nucleotides: 5. The length of the CDR3 is 16 residues. The CDR3 region has the DNA TGCGCCAGCAGCCTCGGACAGGGGGCTGATAATTCACCCCTCCACTTT. It specifies CASSLGQGADNSPLHF.

V gene TRBV5-6 combines with J gene TRBJ1-2; D gene uncertain. This CDR3 has 14 amino acids. Germline CDR1 SGHDT, CDR2 YYEEEE. Trimming stripped 0 bases from V and 6 bases from J, with 12 bases between. CDR3 region: CASSLGRAEDGYTF. In nucleotides, the CDR3 is TGTGCCAGCAGCTTGGGGAGGGCAGAAGATGGCTACACCTTC.

The chain carries TRBV27 and TRBJ1-2; TRBD1 aligns across 9 bases. Germline V lookup: CDR1 MNHEY, CDR2 SMNVEV (reference sequence). V was clipped by 5 bases and J by 3 bases; unmatched bases: 4. There are 14 residues in the CDR3. CDR3: CASSMTGGDYGYTF. The DNA of the CDR3 is TGTGCCAGCAGTATGACAGGGGGGGACTATGGCTACACCTTC.

The V gene is TRBV25-1, the J gene TRBJ2-7; 7 bases are a match to TRBD2. The CDR3 is 15 residues long. Trimming took 6 bases from V and 1 from J; bases not matched to a gene: 9. Germline loops: CDR1 MGHDK, CDR2 SYGVNS. The CDR3 region is CASSEAGLKSYEQYF. CDR3 in DNA: TGTGCCAGCAGCGAGGCGGGACTAAAGTCCTACGAGCAGTACTTC.

This clone has only a few counts. The V call is TRBV28, the J call TRBJ1-1; D perhaps matches TRBD1 (5 bases). CDR3 length: 15 residues. Deletions cut 3 bases from V and 0 bases from J, with 11 bases between. Germline V CDR1 and CDR2: MDHEN, SYDVKM. The CDR3 region has the DNA TGTGCCAGCAGTTTCGGGGGGGGGATGAACACTGAAGCTTTCTTT. This encodes CASSFGGGMNTEAFF.

The J gene is TRBJ1-3, the V gene TRBV2, with a possible D match to TRBD1 (5 bases). V dropped 7 bases and J dropped 0 bases, with 10 bases sitting between them. The germline gives CDR1 SNHLY, CDR2 FYNNEI. The CDR3 sequence is 14 residues long. The CDR3: CASTTDFSGNTIYF. As DNA, the CDR3 is TGTGCCAGCACGACAGATTTCTCTGGAAACACCATATATTTT.

V gene TRBV25-1 combines with J gene TRBJ1-1; 10 bases are a match to TRBD1. J lost 7 bases, V lost 5 bases, and 10 bases had no gene match. Germline lookup yields CDR1 MGHDK and CDR2 SYGVNS. CDR3 size: 15 residues. The CDR3 spells CASSTRDRGIVEAFF. The CDR3 DNA follows: TGTGCCAGCAGTACTCGGGACAGGGGAATTGTTGAAGCTTTCTTT.

The V gene is TRBV7-6, the J gene TRBJ1-4, with 9 bases aligning to TRBD1. Germline V gene lookup returns CDR1 SGHVS and CDR2 FNYEAQ. V dropped 1 base and J dropped 5; count of bases not matched to a gene: 5. This CDR3 is 16 amino acids long. The CDR3: CASSLVDRGKNEKLFF. As DNA, the CDR3 is TGTGCCAGCAGCTTAGTGGACAGGGGAAAGAATGAAAAACTGTTTTTT. The full variable domain, rest sourced from reference TRBV7-6 and TRBJ1-4, is GAGVSQSPRYKVTKRGQDVALRCDPISGHVSLYWYRQALGQGPEFLTYFNYEAQQDKSGLPNDRFSAERPEGSISTLTIQRTEQRDSAMYRCASSLVDRGKNEKLFFGSGTQLSVL.

The chain recombines TRBV30 with TRBJ2-1; 11 nucleotides align to TRBD1. CDR3 length: 15 amino acids. Trimming took 2 bases from V and 5 from J; bases not matched to a gene: 5. CDR1 is GTSNPN and CDR2 is SVGIG in the germline V gene (reference sequence). CDR3 sequence: CAWSTRTGGNNEQFF. In nucleotides, the CDR3 is TGTGCCTGGAGTACGCGGACAGGGGGCAACAATGAGCAGTTCTTC.

This clone occurred a few times. V usage is TRBV28 and J usage is TRBJ1-2; the D is unclear. The CDR3 spans 12 residues. Germline V gene sequence: CDR1 MDHEN, CDR2 SYDVKM. Trimming pared 7 bases from V and 8 bases from J, leaving 14 bases between. The CDR3 sequence: CASTTGSAGYTF. The CDR3 DNA follows: TGTGCCAGCACCACGGGATCTGCCGGCTACACCTTC.

In this sample, this clone turned up a few times. The chain employs TRBV5-6 and TRBJ1-2, with 7 bases that match TRBD1. The germline V gene has CDR1 SGHDT and CDR2 YYEEEE. CDR3 size: 14 residues. V lost 4 bases to trimming and J lost 3 bases; unmatched junction nucleotides: 6. The CDR3: CASSPAGTDYGYTF. The CDR3 nucleotides read TGTGCCAGCAGCCCGGCCGGGACAGACTATGGCTACACCTTC.

This chain joins TRBV5-1 and TRBJ2-7, with TRBD1 matching 7 bases. CDR1 is SGHRS and CDR2 is YFSETQ in the germline V gene. V shed 0 bases and J 5 bases; nucleotides not matched to a gene: 8. This CDR3 has 15 amino acids. CDR3 in DNA: TGCGCCAGCAGCTTGGGGGTGCTTGACAGGGACGAGCAGTACTTC. It is translated as CASSLGVLDRDEQYF.

This rearrangement joins TRBV7-8 to TRBJ2-7, with 12 bases aligning to TRBD1. J gave up 2 bases and V 3 bases, and 8 bases lay outside the gene matches. The CDR3 consists of 17 residues. Germline-derived CDR1 and CDR2 are SGHVS and FQNEAQ. The CDR3 sequence is CASSFARDRGRAYEQYF. The CDR3 nucleotides read TGTGCCAGCAGCTTCGCCCGGGACAGGGGGCGAGCCTACGAGCAGTACTTC.

The chain has TRBV5-6 and TRBJ1-6; TRBD1 aligns across 9 bases. CDR3 length equals 15 residues. After removal of 4 bases from V and 8 bases from J, the junction contained 7 bases not matched to a gene. CDR1 and CDR2 (germline): SGHDT, YYEEEE. CDR3 protein: CASSNGQGWYSPLHF. Here the CDR3 DNA reads TGTGCCAGCAGCAACGGACAGGGGTGGTATTCACCCCTCCACTTT.

The chain is built from TRBV6-5 and TRBJ1-1; 8 positions match TRBD1. The length of the CDR3 is 15 residues. The junction had 9 bases not matched to a gene; V was cut back by 5 bases and J by 4 bases. Per germline, CDR1 MNHEY and CDR2 SVGAGI. The CDR3 DNA reads as TGTGCCAGCAGTAGGACAGGGATCCCGGGCACTGAAGCTTTCTTT. Protein product: CASSRTGIPGTEAFF.

The chain carries TRBV5-4 and TRBJ2-7; perhaps TRBD1 as D (7 bases). The CDR3 runs 14 residues. Per the germline V gene, CDR1 is SGHNT and CDR2 is YYREEE (reference sequence). V was trimmed by 5 bases and J by 7 bases, leaving 19 bases between them. CDR3 nucleotides: TGTGCCAGCAGGGTGAAGGGGGCGCGGGGAGAGCAGTACTTC. It specifies CASRVKGARGEQYF.

This clone was found once. This rearrangement joins TRBV4-1 to TRBJ2-2; TRBD2 agrees at 9 bases. This CDR3 is 16 amino acids long. Germline values: CDR1 MGHRA, CDR2 YSYEKL. Trimming cost V 1 base and J 6 bases; bases outside gene matches: 6. The CDR3 DNA reads TGCGCCAGCAGCCAAGTGCTAGGCGGGGGGGCCGGGGAGCTGTTTTTT. As protein: CASSQVLGGGAGELFF.

This chain connects TRBV5-4 to TRBJ2-1, with a tentative D call TRBD1 (5 bases). The V end was cut by 1 base, the J end by 8 bases, with 16 bases between. This CDR3 spans 15 amino acids. Germline CDR1 is SGHNT and CDR2 is YYREEE (reference sequence). CDR3 loop: CASSLWQGSRYEQFF. As DNA, the CDR3 is TGTGCCAGCAGCTTGTGGCAGGGAAGTCGGTATGAGCAGTTCTTC.

The chain employs TRBV28 and TRBJ2-7; 9 nucleotides align to TRBD1. The length of the CDR3 is 14 residues. CDR1 and CDR2 (germline): MDHEN, SYDVKM. Unmatched junction bases numbered 8, after V lost 6 bases and J lost 5 bases. CDR3 coding DNA: TGTGCCAGCAGGCAGGGACAGGGTAAAAACGAGCAGTACTTC. Translating it yields CASRQGQGKNEQYF.

The chain has TRBV6-1 and TRBJ2-7; D not resolved. There are 15 residues in the CDR3. Trimming took 2 bases from V and 2 from J, leaving 13 bases between them. Looked up from germline, CDR1 is MNHNS and CDR2 is SASEGT. For the CDR3, the DNA is TGTGCCAGCAGTGAATCTGCTAGTATTGCCTACGAGCAGTACTTC. Translation: CASSESASIAYEQYF.

The V call is TRBV6-5, the J call TRBJ2-2; a possible D gene is TRBD1 (5 bases). V lost 4 bases and J 4 bases, leaving 10 bases between the germline ends. Germline V gene data show CDR1 as MNHEY and CDR2 as SVGAGI. The CDR3 has 14 amino acids. The CDR3, as DNA: TGTGCCAGCAGTTTATCAGGGTCCACCGGGGAGCTGTTTTTT. It yields the protein CASSLSGSTGELFF.

The V gene is TRBV28, the J gene TRBJ1-1; no clear D gene. This CDR3 is 12 amino acids long. Germline V CDR1 and CDR2: MDHEN, SYDVKM. Trimming left V 1 base short and J 3 bases short, with 3 bases between. CDR3 bases: TGTGCCAGCAGTTTATCTCACACTGAAGCTTTCTTT. This encodes CASSLSHTEAFF.

This clone was seen once. An end of the junction differs from the germline gene, which may be a read error. Distinct nucleotide sequences in the sample also encode this CDR3. The chain uses TRBV5-4 and TRBJ1-6, with TRBD1 identical over 10 bases. The CDR3 has 18 amino acids. Per germline, CDR1 SGHNT and CDR2 YYREEE (reference sequence). CDR3 amino acids: CASSVGQPVDRGRSPLHF. CDR3 DNA sequence: TGCGCCAGCAGCGTAGGACAACCGGTTGACAGGGGGCGATCACCCCTCCACTTT. Complete variable domain (other parts from reference TRBV5-4 and TRBJ1-6): ETGVTQSPTHLIKTRGQQVTLRCSSQSGHNTVSWYQQALGQGPQFIFQYYREEENGRGNFPPRFSGLQFPNYSSELNVNALELDDSALYLCASSVGQPVDRGRSPLHFGNGTRLTVT.